Below, 30 T cell receptor beta chains from the same sample are listed, as sequenced in a study of T cells after yellow fever vaccination. TCRdb reprocessed the 5' RACE reads with MiXCR, giving one entry per CDR3 protein. Among nearly 70,000 distinct CDR3 sequences listed, approximately 7% were seen once. Sequenced here: CD8+ T cells sorted from PBMCs, sampled about 41 days after the first yellow fever vaccination. The receptors come from a man younger than 35 who received the YFV17D yellow fever vaccine.

Turning to this clonotype: Being one base from a much bigger clone, this may be a read error. CDR3 DNA: TGTGCCAGCAGATTGGTTGCGAGGCCCTACGAGCAGTACGTC. Translating it yields CASRLVARPYEQYV. The chain employs TRBV5-6 and TRBJ2-7, with D unresolved. The CDR3 runs to 14 residues. Looked up from germline, CDR1 is SGHDT and CDR2 is YYEEEE.

This clonotype was counted at least ten times. The rearrangement joins TRBV5-1 to TRBJ2-7; D gene unclear. CDR1 is SGHRS and CDR2 is YFSETQ in the germline V gene. The CDR3 runs 13 residues. V lost 0 bases, J lost 3 bases, and 7 bases lay in between. Here the CDR3 DNA reads TGCGCCAGCAGCTTGGGGCCGCGCTACGAGCAGTACGTC. Protein: CASSLGPRYEQYV.

Only a few counts were recorded for this clonotype. The chain combines TRBV27 with TRBJ2-1; TRBD2 matches at 11 bases. Per the germline V gene, CDR1 is MNHEY and CDR2 is SMNVEV (reference sequence). J gave up 2 bases and V 4 bases, and 1 base lay outside the gene matches. The CDR3 consists of 15 residues. The CDR3 loop reads CASSYSGGAYNEQFF. Here the CDR3 DNA reads TGTGCCAGCAGTTATAGCGGGGGGGCCTACAATGAGCAGTTCTTC.

The gene calls are TRBV7-3 and TRBJ2-3; 13 nucleotides line up with TRBD2. The germline V gene has CDR1 SGHTA and CDR2 FQGTGA. V shed 5 bases and J 4 bases; nucleotides not matched to a gene: 9. This CDR3 contains 17 residues. CDR3 nucleotide sequence: TGTGCCAGCAGCCCAGGGACTAGCGGGGTGTACGCAGATACGCAGTATTTT. It specifies CASSPGTSGVYADTQYF.

This clonotype was counted many times. J is TRBJ1-3 and V is TRBV4-1, with a tentative D call TRBD1 (5 bases). Trimming cost V 3 bases and J 0 bases, with 9 bases left between them. Germline V gene lookup returns CDR1 MGHRA and CDR2 YSYEKL. The CDR3 sequence is 15 residues long. The CDR3 nucleotides read TGCGCCAGCAGCCAGGGACGCGACTCTGGAAACACCATATATTTT. The encoded protein is CASSQGRDSGNTIYF.

The chain is built from TRBV20-1 and TRBJ2-1; 10 positions match TRBD2. Per the germline V gene, CDR1 is DFQATT and CDR2 is SNEGSKA (reference sequence). With V trimmed by 3 bases and J by 1 base, 9 bases remained unmatched. CDR3 size: 17 residues. The CDR3 loop reads CSARATGLAASYNEQFF. The CDR3 DNA reads TGCAGTGCTAGGGCTACTGGACTAGCGGCTTCCTACAATGAGCAGTTCTTC.

This clonotype was picked up many times. This sequence joins TRBV7-8 and TRBJ2-1; no reliable D call. V dropped 1 base and J dropped 7 bases, with 5 bases sitting between them. Germline CDR1 SGHVS, CDR2 FQNEAQ. CDR3 length: 12 amino acids. The CDR3 sequence is CASSLEPNEQFF. The CDR3 DNA is TGTGCCAGCAGCTTAGAGCCGAATGAGCAGTTCTTC. The full variable domain, completed using reference TRBV7-8 and TRBJ2-1, is GAGVSQSPRYKVAKRGQDVALRCDPISGHVSLFWYQQALGQGPEFLTYFQNEAQLDKSGLPSDRFFAERPEGSVSTLKIQRTQQEDSAVYLCASSLEPNEQFFGPGTRLTVL.

This clonotype was detected ten times or more. The chain joins TRBV10-3 to TRBJ2-1; 7 bases are a match to TRBD2. V lost 7 bases, J lost 1 base, and 10 bases stayed unmatched. From germline, CDR1 is ENHRY and CDR2 SYGVKD. The CDR3 consists of 16 residues. The CDR3 protein is CAITPGLDGSYNEQFF. The CDR3 DNA sequence: TGTGCCATCACCCCCGGACTAGACGGGTCCTACAATGAGCAGTTCTTC.

This clonotype was observed many times. The chain recombines TRBV12-3 or TRBV12-4 with TRBJ1-1; D gene uncertain. V lost 3 bases and J lost 4, with 6 bases in between. The CDR3 totals 12 residues. As DNA, the CDR3 is TGTGCCAGCAGTTTGTGGGCCACTGAAGCTTTCTTT. Its translation: CASSLWATEAFF.

This clonotype was seen ten or more times. The chain carries TRBV27 and TRBJ2-2; 10 positions match TRBD2. The CDR3 is made up of 15 amino acids. The germline V gene encodes CDR1 MNHEY and CDR2 SMNVEV (reference sequence). Trimming removed 5 bases from V and 1 base from J; junction bases left unmatched: 1. In DNA form, the CDR3 reads TGTGCCAGCAGTCGACTAGCGGGGAACACCGGGGAGCTGTTTTTT. Translation: CASSRLAGNTGELFF.

Ten or more counts support this clonotype. This sequence joins TRBV29-1 and TRBJ2-7; weak D call: TRBD2 (5 bases). Germline V CDR1 and CDR2: SQVTM, ANQGSEA. The CDR3 is made up of 12 amino acids. Between the trimmed V and J ends, which lost 2 bases and 4 bases, there was a span of 9 bases. CDR3 DNA: TGCAGCGTTGAAACTAGGGATTACGAGCAGTACTTC. Translating gives CSVETRDYEQYF.

This clonotype occurred a few times. J is TRBJ2-1 and V is TRBV3-1; TRBD2 agrees at 14 bases. Germline loops: CDR1 LGHDT, CDR2 YNNKEL (reference sequence). J lost 1 base, V lost 1 base, and 9 bases had no gene match. This CDR3 has 20 residues. CDR3 sequence (DNA): TGTGCCAGCAGCCAAGGCCTGACTAGCGGGGGGGCCCCATCCTACAATGAGCAGTTCTTC. This sequence encodes CASSQGLTSGGAPSYNEQFF.

This clonotype was recorded a few times. V and J are TRBV20-1 and TRBJ1-1; D remains unclear. The CDR3 consists of 14 residues. The germline V gene encodes CDR1 DFQATT and CDR2 SNEGSKA (reference sequence). V gave up 2 bases and J gave up 0 bases, with 10 bases separating them. The CDR3 DNA is TGCAGTGCTAGATTGTTGGCCCTGAACACTGAAGCTTTCTTT. Amino acids: CSARLLALNTEAFF.

This clonotype has ten or more counts. The chain has TRBV12-3 or TRBV12-4 and TRBJ2-5; D gene unclear. The CDR3 spans 15 residues. Between the trimmed V and J ends, which lost 0 bases and 2 bases, there was a span of 10 bases. CDR3 region: CASSLAAGNQETQYF. In DNA form, the CDR3 reads TGTGCCAGCAGTTTAGCGGCAGGCAATCAAGAGACCCAGTACTTC.

This clonotype has a handful of counts. This chain uses TRBV30 with TRBJ2-7; 9 nucleotides align to TRBD2. V lost 2 bases to trimming and J lost 4 bases; unmatched junction nucleotides: 3. Germline values: CDR1 GTSNPN, CDR2 SVGIG (reference sequence). The CDR3 length is 13 residues. CDR3 protein: CAWSISGGYEQYF. The DNA of the CDR3 is TGTGCCTGGAGTATTAGCGGGGGATACGAGCAGTACTTC.

This clonotype was seen ten or more times. The chain combines TRBV11-2 with TRBJ2-7; TRBD1 matches at 7 bases. CDR1 is SGHAT and CDR2 is FQNNGV in the germline V gene. The ends lost 5 bases at V and 4 bases at J; junction bases unmatched: 11. The CDR3 is 15 residues long. DNA of the CDR3: TGTGCCAGCAGCCGAAACCGACAGGGTGGATACGAGCAGTACTTC. This sequence encodes CASSRNRQGGYEQYF.

This clonotype was observed many times. CDR3 coding DNA: TGTGCCAGCACCGAGGGACTAGCGGGGAGAAGAGAGACCCAGTACTTC. Its protein product is CASTEGLAGRRETQYF. The chain employs TRBV6-5 and TRBJ2-5, with TRBD2 matching 13 bases. The CDR3 contains 16 residues. The V segment lost 7 bases and the J segment 4 bases; nucleotides outside the gene matches: 9. Per germline, CDR1 MNHEY and CDR2 SVGAGI.

This clonotype has a handful of counts. The chain links TRBV7-9 to TRBJ2-2, with D possibly matching TRBD2 (5 bases). Germline V gene lookup returns CDR1 SEHNR and CDR2 FQNEAQ (reference sequence). The CDR3 is 14 amino acids. Trimming stripped 4 bases from V and 4 bases from J, with 10 bases between. CDR3 protein: CASSSDLTTGELFF. The CDR3 DNA is TGTGCCAGCAGCTCGGACTTGACCACCGGGGAGCTGTTTTTT.

This clonotype has a count of ten or more. The rearrangement uses TRBV4-1 and TRBJ2-7; possibly TRBD2 for D (5 bases). Trimming removed 4 bases at V and 2 bases at J, with 12 bases between. This CDR3 is built from 14 residues. The germline V gene encodes CDR1 MGHRA and CDR2 YSYEKL. The CDR3 sequence: CASSPVPGTYEQYF. The CDR3 nucleotides read TGCGCCAGCAGCCCTGTCCCGGGAACCTACGAGCAGTACTTC.

With respect to this clonotype: A much more abundant neighbour one base away suggests this may be a read error. The chain is built from TRBV12-3 or TRBV12-4 and TRBJ2-2; D may be TRBD1 or TRBD2 (5 bases each). This CDR3 has 12 amino acids. The CDR3 here is CALGKGTEELFF. CDR3 nucleotides: TGTGCCCTGGGAAAGGGGACCGAGGAGCTGTTTTTT.

This clonotype has a count of ten or more. The chain recombines TRBV4-3 with TRBJ2-1; the D call may be TRBD1 or TRBD2 (5 bases each). The germline V gene has CDR1 LGHNA and CDR2 YSLEER. V was cut by 5 bases and J by 4 bases, with 15 bases left in between. The CDR3 is 15 residues long. The CDR3 loop reads CASSGGTARYNEQFF. CDR3 DNA: TGCGCCAGCAGCGGTGGGACGGCCCGATACAATGAGCAGTTCTTC.

This clonotype has ten or more counts. The V call is TRBV29-1, the J call TRBJ2-3; D might be TRBD2 (6 bases). CDR1 and CDR2 (germline): SQVTM, ANQGSEA. Trimming removed 0 bases from V and 0 bases from J, with 10 bases in between. This CDR3 is built from 15 residues. CDR3 amino acids: CSVEDTSFSTDTQYF. The CDR3 DNA follows: TGCAGCGTTGAAGATACTAGCTTTAGCACAGATACGCAGTATTTT.

This clonotype showed up many times. The chain carries TRBV4-1 and TRBJ2-3; tentative D call: TRBD1 (6 bases). The germline V gene has CDR1 MGHRA and CDR2 YSYEKL. Trimming shortened V by 5 bases and J by 0 bases, and 18 bases separated the two germline ends. This CDR3 is built from 17 residues. CDR3 region: CASSTQWGLASTDTQYF. In DNA, the CDR3 is TGCGCCAGCAGCACTCAATGGGGGCTTGCTAGCACAGATACGCAGTATTTT.

CDR3 nucleotides: TGTGCCAGTAGTATACCATATAGTGAGCAGTTCTTC. It codes for CASSIPYSEQFF. This chain joins TRBV19 and TRBJ2-1; D is unclear. The germline V gene has CDR1 LNHDA and CDR2 SQIVND (reference sequence). V was trimmed by 2 bases and J by 9 bases, leaving 8 bases between them. CDR3 length: 12 amino acids.

The sample holds many counts of this clonotype. The rearrangement uses TRBV19 and TRBJ2-1; TRBD2 agrees at 8 bases. The germline V gene has CDR1 LNHDA and CDR2 SQIVND (reference sequence). This CDR3 contains 13 residues. V shed 10 bases, J shed 7 bases, and the junction held 9 bases outside the gene matches. In DNA, the CDR3 is TGTGCCACCGACGGGGGGGTTTGGAATGAGCAGTTCTTC. It encodes CATDGGVWNEQFF.

At least ten counts were recorded for this clonotype. This chain connects TRBV29-1 to TRBJ2-1; 9 bases agree with TRBD2. J lost 5 bases, V lost 6 bases, and 5 bases had no gene match. The CDR3 has 13 residues. CDR1 is SQVTM, CDR2 ANQGSEA, per germline. The CDR3: CSVRTSEHNEQFF. CDR3 nucleotide sequence: TGCAGCGTGCGGACTAGCGAGCACAATGAGCAGTTCTTC.

This clonotype appeared many times. CDR3 DNA sequence: TGCGCCAGCAGCCAAGCCGGGACAGGGGCACCCCTCCACTTT. Protein: CASSQAGTGAPLHF. This rearrangement joins TRBV4-3 to TRBJ1-6, with 10 bases aligning to TRBD1. Trimming cost V 1 base and J 11 bases; bases outside gene matches: 2. CDR3 length equals 14 residues. Looked up from germline, CDR1 is LGHNA and CDR2 is YSLEER.

This clonotype was detected many times. The genes are TRBV5-6 and TRBJ2-7, with unresolved D. The V gene lost 0 bases and the J gene lost 2 bases, with 9 bases spanning the gap. The CDR3 spans 14 residues. In germline, CDR1 is SGHDT, CDR2 YYEEEE. CDR3: CASSLVARPYEQYV. The CDR3, as DNA: TGTGCCAGCAGCTTGGTTGCGAGGCCCTACGAGCAGTACGTC.

Comment on this clonotype: One base away lies a much larger clone, so this may be a sequencing read error. The V call is TRBV2, the J call TRBJ2-7, with D unclear. CDR1 and CDR2 from the germline V gene are SNHLY and FYNNEI. The CDR3 runs to 14 residues. V dropped 5 bases and J dropped 3 bases, with 14 bases sitting between them. The CDR3 nucleotides are TGTGCCAGCAGTAACCCCTACAGCTACTACGAGCAGTACGTC. Protein product: CASSNPYSYYEQYV.

The chain is built from TRBV7-9 and TRBJ1-2; a weak D match, TRBD1 (5 bases). Germline CDR1 reads SEHNR; CDR2 reads FQNEAQ (reference sequence). The CDR3 contains 16 residues. The V and J ends lost 5 bases and 8 bases respectively, with 24 bases between them. This CDR3 is CASSSPGTFFKAGYTF. The CDR3 nucleotides read TGTGCCAGCAGCAGTCCCGGGACGTTCTTTAAGGCGGGCTACACCTTC. The entire variable domain, with the rest obtained from reference TRBV7-9 and TRBJ1-2, is as follows: DTGVSQNPRHKITKRGQNVTFRCDPISEHNRLYWYRQTLGQGPEFLTYFQNEAQLEKSRLLSDRFSAERPKGSFSTLEIQRTEQGDSAMYLCASSSPGTFFKAGYTFGSGTRLTVV.